This T cell receptor (beta chain) was sequenced during a study of shared clonotypes between healthy human individuals (dated by TCRdb to the early 2020s). As for the study more broadly: A few men and a couple of women, aged 18 to 49 years, made up the cohort. Per donor, three plates each were used for CD4 naive and CD4 memory, two for CD8 naive, and one for CD8 memory. The study deeply sequenced blood TCR repertoires of 5 or 6 healthy adults to estimate repertoire size and the extent of clonotype sharing between individuals. To increase sequencing depth and limit assay-specific biases, TCR repertoire library preparation and sequencing were carried out by different laboratories using diverse techniques. Each donor's leukapheresis produced roughly between about 0.85 and 10 billion PBMCs.

TCR CDR3 regions were amplified from genomic DNA by multiplex PCR using the deep immunoSEQ assay. For each cell subset, the extracted genomic DNA was distributed evenly across all wells of several immunoSEQ 96-well plates, and each plate served as one replicate. For sorted subsets, 150 to 250 ng of genomic DNA, equivalent to some 30,000 T cell genomes, went into each replicate PCR. Purified libraries were quantified with a Qubit 3.0 fluorometer, sized on a Bioanalyzer 2100, and re-quantified with the KAPA Library Quantification kit. Each immunoSEQ 96-well plate was sequenced on its own single-read 150-cycle Illumina NextSeq 550 flow cell. The paper's data handling went like this. Because the immunoSEQ output included only junctional sequences and no quality scores, the filtering could not be the same as the filtering used for full-length reads. To assign V/J genes and CDR3, sequences were annotated using PyIR, a Python wrapper for IgBLAST v1.9, with IMGT germline references. Reads were filtered out if the reads had weak V/J assignments (E-value above 1e-6), no CDR3, stop codons, out-of-frame junctions, or ambiguous translated residues. A V3J clonotype was defined by an identical inferred V gene, J gene, and CDR3 amino acid sequence. The percentage overlap between two repertoires was calculated by dividing the number of shared unique clonotypes by the size of the smaller repertoire. RTK rarefaction, the Chao1 estimator, and Recon v2.1 estimates of unobserved clonotypes were used to assess repertoire richness. OLGA was used to compute generation probabilities for all TCRbeta clonotypes that the gDNA method yielded from a handful of donors. TCRdb carries this immuneACCESS record with in-frame sequences only. Its versions omit some clonotypes, under half of them owing to an unresolved V gene in the studies checked, with the rest unexplained. V and J calls and clone size follow that table, whereas D and trimming were derived from the DNA. The sample table records 1.6 million or so clones; about 98.5% of these occur just once. Clones ranked in the top ten supply approximately 0.4% of the sample.

The donors were healthy, HIV-negative adults who had no recently reported acute infections or vaccinations. All donors were Caucasian adults living in Nashville, Tennessee, USA. CD4+ T cells were enriched through magnetic negative selection, after which naive cells were positively selected on CD45RA and the remaining negative fraction served as the memory subset. Blood was collected by leukapheresis, and PBMCs were isolated by Ficoll-Histopaque density gradient centrifugation and then cryopreserved in liquid nitrogen vapor phase. Analytical flow cytometry was used to check the purity and quantity of each magnetically sorted T cell population. Each sorted fraction had its genomic DNA isolated and then quantified by UV absorbance on a Nanodrop 2000c. A remark on this clone: Which antigen it targets is not known. Nothing much larger sits one base from this clone, and base qualities are not available.

Overall results and qualifications from the work: Across a few donors, approximately 5% of naive CD4, around 3.3% of naive CD8, 2% to 2.5% of memory CD4, and about 0.4% of memory CD8 clonotypes were shared. Higher generation probabilities were observed for clonotypes shared by all four sorted-subset donors than for non-shared clonotypes. Sampling was limited to blood, and TCR repertoires in tissue likely differ from TCR repertoires in blood. Rarefaction of sorted-subset datasets indicated incomplete sequencing despite the large sequencing depth. Because the study included a small number of donors, the genetic and exposure-history diversity represented was limited. Estimated clonotype richness was generally larger for naive than for memory subsets. Based on pairwise subsampling, the degree of clonotype sharing among donors was expected to be affected by sequencing depth.

Sequences were obtained from naive CD4+ T cells sorted from blood. The sample's cell subset or site, from its label and the paper: CD45RA+ positively selected. The clonotype comes from a man under 40 in good health.

CDR3 protein: CASSFEVGRRNQPQHF. The nucleotide sequence reads as follows: TGTGCCAGCAGTTTTGAGGTGGGGCGAAGGAATCAGCCCCAGCATTTT. The chain employs TRBV28 and TRBJ1-5, and perhaps TRBD1 as D gene, on 5 matching bases. From its cysteine to its phenylalanine, the CDR3 spans 16 amino acids. Only the CDR3 region is kept as DNA, spanning 48 bases read in frame from base 1. The germline V gene yields MDHEN for CDR1 and SYDVKM for CDR2. V loses 3 bases of germline sequence and J loses 4 bases, and the interval between the two ends is 16 bases.